Listed below are T cell receptor beta chains from one sample, sequenced in a study of T cell responses to AZD1222 COVID-19 vaccine. Measured with immunoSEQ multiplex PCR; TCRdb has only the in-frame clones, and not every one. The sample lists under 150,000 clones; 75% to 95% were seen once. Source: peripheral blood, taken on day 0 of AZD1222 vaccination. These receptors were collected from an adult in good health. CDR3s include the opening cysteine and the closing phenylalanine or tryptophan. Each record gives: V gene, CDR3 protein.

V gene: TRBV7-5; CDR3 protein: CVRSSRDCLSYEQYF
V gene: TRBV6-6; CDR3 protein: CASSYPGGAVTQYF
V gene: TRBV6-5; CDR3 protein: CASSPTIRWYNEQFF
V gene: TRBV5-1; CDR3 protein: CASSLYGEGSYNSPLHF
V gene: TRBV6-5; CDR3 protein: CASRETTTNEKLFF
V gene: TRBV7-3; CDR3 protein: CASSFRQGGSPLHF
V gene: TRBV4-1; CDR3 protein: CASSQDYPGQSYEQYF
V gene: TRBV4-2; CDR3 protein: CASSQDRVNEQFF
V gene: TRBV15; CDR3 protein: CATSLGGQPQHF
V gene: TRBV6-2/TRBV6-3; CDR3 protein: CASSLQVYGYTF
V gene: TRBV21-1; CDR3 protein: CASSTQGAGGNTIYF
V gene: TRBV5-6; CDR3 protein: CASSFRGLPYEQYF
V gene: TRBV12-5; CDR3 protein: CASKLRLNTEAFF
V gene: TRBV28; CDR3 protein: CASSDREVYTF
V gene: TRBV5-1; CDR3 protein: CASSSGTGTEAFF
V gene: TRBV12-3/TRBV12-4; CDR3 protein: CASSFRGTTEAFF
V gene: TRBV13; CDR3 protein: CASRSLADPNTGELFF
V gene: TRBV9; CDR3 protein: CASSVPGGEQFF
V gene: TRBV6-5; CDR3 protein: CASSYAGAPYEQYF
V gene: TRBV5-1; CDR3 protein: CASSLVETQYF
V gene: TRBV6-5; CDR3 protein: CASLGLAHTGELFF
V gene: TRBV7-8; CDR3 protein: CASSLGGRGPSSTDTQYF
V gene: TRBV6-1; CDR3 protein: CASSEANSWDEKLFF
V gene: TRBV3-1/TRBV3-2; CDR3 protein: CASSLWDRTYEQYF
V gene: TRBV2; CDR3 protein: CASSEREYNEQFF
V gene: TRBV6-5; CDR3 protein: CASSPTGMGAPLHF
V gene: TRBV5-6; CDR3 protein: CASSSIQGSSYNEQFF
V gene: TRBV23-1; CDR3 protein: CASMRGYHTGELFF
V gene: TRBV19; CDR3 protein: CASSLTSGENEQFF
V gene: TRBV6-5; CDR3 protein: CASSRGGKETQYF
V gene: TRBV11-2; CDR3 protein: CASSSYPREQYF
V gene: TRBV11-3; CDR3 protein: CASSPLIAGELFF
V gene: TRBV5-1; CDR3 protein: CASSLEPGYYGYTF
V gene: TRBV5-1; CDR3 protein: CASSFGPSTGGNTIYF
V gene: TRBV27; CDR3 protein: CASSLASGNTIYF
V gene: TRBV2; CDR3 protein: CASKGRPTGNTIYF
V gene: TRBV5-1; CDR3 protein: CASRAPSEGTDTQYF
V gene: TRBV15; CDR3 protein: CATSPERKTSGGLEQFF
V gene: TRBV7-9; CDR3 protein: CASSLALKTGYFEQYF
V gene: TRBV21-1; CDR3 protein: CASSSPGPAEAFF
V gene: TRBV28; CDR3 protein: CASSDLGFGYTF
V gene: TRBV23-1; CDR3 protein: CASSQSRRIANEKLFF
V gene: TRBV9; CDR3 protein: CASSPGKGTEAFF
V gene: TRBV28; CDR3 protein: CASRPTPAGGPRREQYF
V gene: TRBV5-4; CDR3 protein: CASSFGLAGTYNEQFF
V gene: TRBV28; CDR3 protein: CASSLTGRSNQPQHF
V gene: TRBV24-1; CDR3 protein: CATSDLSGFTSTDTQYF
V gene: TRBV2; CDR3 protein: CASSELQGDHQPQHF
V gene: TRBV3-1/TRBV3-2; CDR3 protein: CASSYLWSGGEQFF
V gene: TRBV7-2; CDR3 protein: CASSLGTSGETQYF
V gene: TRBV12-1; CDR3 protein: CASSFTIQGREMNTEAFF
V gene: TRBV5-1; CDR3 protein: CASSLAYEGEQYF
V gene: TRBV19; CDR3 protein: CASSNRLDRVNF